This TCR beta chain derives from a study of shared clonotypes between healthy human individuals. Genomic DNA from each subset was divided evenly over several immunoSEQ plates. Method: immunoSEQ multiplex PCR; TCRdb's copy keeps in-frame clones and lacks some. The profile shows about 470,000 clones, around 79% of them singletons. The study, taken as a whole, reports: Clonotype sharing across donors was expected to vary with sequencing depth.

For this clone: What it binds is not known.

The CDR3 contains 14 residues. Germline CDR1 and CDR2: SNHLY and FYNNEI. V was clipped by 6 bases and J by 6 bases; unmatched bases: 6. This receptor was obtained from a middle-aged woman in good health. Some clones in this sample may be carry-over from other donors' samples. The rearrangement links TRBV2 to TRBJ2-3; 10 nucleotides match TRBD1. The sequenced material came from PBMCs. The CDR3 DNA sequence: TGTGCCAGCAGACTCGGACAGGGGGTCGATACGCAGTATTTT. It codes for CASRLGQGVDTQYF.